Listed below are T cell receptor beta chains from one sample, sequenced in a study of patients and donors after allogeneic stem cell transplantation. MiXCR, applied by TCRdb to the RT-PCR reads, yields one record per CDR3 protein. The sample lists about 150,000 distinct CDR3 sequences, approximately 40% occurring once. Input material: blood, either unsorted or a sorted T cell fraction (not recorded which). These receptors were collected from a human donor who was either an allogeneic HSCT recipient or a stem cell or donor lymphocyte infusion donor (not recorded which). It is not recorded whose cells these are; they may come from a transplant donor. CDR3s include the opening cysteine and the closing phenylalanine or tryptophan. The D gene is left open where the match is weak. Only some rows state a clone size, as once, few, many or a class for expanded clones.

V gene,CDR3 length,clone size,J gene,D gene,CDR3 DNA,CDR3 protein
TRBV3-1,13,few,TRBJ1-3,-,TGTGCCAGCAGCCATTCGGAGGGGAACACCATATATTTT,CASSHSEGNTIYF
TRBV20-1,15,few,TRBJ1-1,-,TGCAGTGCCAGTAAAACCGGGACACTGAGGCCTGAAGCTTTCTTT,CSASKTGTLRPEAFF
TRBV12-3/TRBV12-4,14,once,TRBJ1-1,-,TGTGCCAGCAGTTCCTATTCCGGGGGAATGGGAGCTTTCTTT,CASSSYSGGMGAFF
TRBV6-5,11,few,TRBJ2-1,-,TGTGCCAGCAGTTACAATAAGGAGCAGTTCTTC,CASSYNKEQFF
TRBV12-3/TRBV12-4,15,few,TRBJ1-1,-,TGTGCCAGCAGTTTAAGGGCAGTGTGGAACACTGAAGCTTTCTTT,CASSLRAVWNTEAFF
TRBV10-3,14,few,TRBJ1-2,-,TGTGCCATCAGTGAGTCTACTCTAAACTATGGCTACACCTTC,CAISESTLNYGYTF
TRBV19,15,few,TRBJ1-5,-,TGTGCCAGTAGGCCGGAATCGGGGATTAATCAGCCCCAGCATTTT,CASRPESGINQPQHF
TRBV7-8,17,-,TRBJ2-1,TRBD2,TGTGCCAGCAGCCCCCAGGCCCCGGGGGGGCCGAGTTATGAGCAGTTCTTC,CASSPQAPGGPSYEQFF
TRBV20-1,16,-,TRBJ2-1,TRBD1,TGCAGTGCTAGAGATGTACCCGGGACAGATTACAATGAGCAGTTCTTC,CSARDVPGTDYNEQFF
TRBV28,13,-,TRBJ1-5,-,TGTGCCAGCAGTTTCGTTAGCAATCAGCCCCAGCATTTT,CASSFVSNQPQHF
TRBV9,15,-,TRBJ1-5,-,TGTGCCAGCAGCCTTGTGGCAGAAGAGGATCAGCCCCAGCATTTT,CASSLVAEEDQPQHF
TRBV6-6,14,few,TRBJ2-5,-,TGTGCCAGCAGGCCCTTGGCAGGGCTAGAGACCCAGTACTTC,CASRPLAGLETQYF
TRBV12-3/TRBV12-4,16,-,TRBJ2-3,-,TGTGCCAGCGCGACGGGGGGCTCGGCTAACACAGATACGCAGTATTTT,CASATGGSANTDTQYF
TRBV12-3/TRBV12-4,13,-,TRBJ1-1,-,TGTGCCAGCAGCCCCGGGCCTCTCACTGAAGCTTTCTTT,CASSPGPLTEAFF
TRBV29-1,14,once,TRBJ2-5,-,TGCAGCGCCCCTTACAGTGGGGGCGCAGAGACCCAGTACTTC,CSAPYSGGAETQYF
TRBV4-3,15,-,TRBJ1-1,-,TGCGCCAGCAGCCGCGTCCGGGGCCAAGGTGGTTCAGCTTTCTTT,CASSRVRGQGGSAFF
TRBV29-1,13,-,TRBJ2-2,-,TGCAGCTTCTCAGGGGTGAACACCGGGGAGCTGTTTTTT,CSFSGVNTGELFF
TRBV6-1,15,-,TRBJ1-2,TRBD1,TGTGCCAGCAGTGAAGGGGAGGGACAGGGCGATGGCTACACCTTC,CASSEGEGQGDGYTF
TRBV13,17,-,TRBJ2-2,-,TGTGCCAGCAGCTTAGGCTCGACGGGCCGTCTCACCGGGGAGCTGTTTTTT,CASSLGSTGRLTGELFF
TRBV10-3,12,-,TRBJ1-2,-,TGTGCCATCAGTGAGTCTGACTATGGCTACACCTTC,CAISESDYGYTF
TRBV7-3,16,-,TRBJ1-3,TRBD1,TGTGCCAGCAGCTTAAACGCAGGGGGAACTGGAAACACCATATATTTT,CASSLNAGGTGNTIYF
TRBV7-9,13,few,TRBJ1-2,-,TGTGCCAGCAGCTTGGACAGAGCCTATGGCTACACCTTC,CASSLDRAYGYTF
TRBV12-3/TRBV12-4,13,-,TRBJ1-5,-,TGTGCCAGCAGTTTAGATGGGGGTCAGCCCCAGCATTTT,CASSLDGGQPQHF
TRBV27,15,few,TRBJ2-3,TRBD1,TGTGCCAGCAGTTTACCCCTAGGACAGGGACGGACGCAGTATTTT,CASSLPLGQGRTQYF